This T cell receptor beta chain originates from a study of blood T cell repertoires in COVID-19. In the study overall: Sample material is recorded as cDNA or gDNA derived from T cells, B-cell-depleted T cells, or PBMCs.

The CDR3 runs to 16 residues. Germline CDR1 SGDLS, CDR2 YYNGEE. The V end lost 2 bases, the J end lost 2 bases, and 15 bases lay between the germline ends. The data were produced by immunoSEQ multiplex PCR, yet TCRdb's version contains in-frame clones alone and is incomplete. The top ten hold 0.87% of the sample, which has approximately 290,000 clones, approximately 85% seen once. The chain employs TRBV9 and TRBJ2-3, with D possibly matching TRBD2 (5 bases). Sequencing was carried out using peripheral blood. The TCR comes from a human donor with COVID-19, enrolled during active disease. The donor label of this sample is uncertain. The CDR3 sequence: CASSVVSGLITDTQYF. The CDR3 DNA reads TGTGCCAGCAGCGTTGTAAGTGGACTTATCACAGATACGCAGTATTTT.